The present entry profiles one T cell receptor beta chain with its context. Its antigen has not been determined. Base-call qualities are not available, and no considerably larger clone is one nucleotide away. Enrolling through a virtual design, the prospective study's participants ranged in age from roughly 18 to 89 years and lived across about two dozen United States geographic areas. Cohort assignment in the prospective study relied on participant-reported clinical history from a screening survey and a study questionnaire. ImmuneRACE Cohort 3 recovered participants were defined by two consecutive negative NP/OP PCR tests, healthcare professional clearance, or symptom resolution. In the prospective study, whole blood, serum and a nasopharyngeal or oropharyngeal swab were collected from each participant by mobile phlebotomists. Over an approximately 2-month period, participants in the prospective study had the option of providing additional blood draws and questionnaires. Before DNA extraction, blood samples from the prospective study were shipped at room temperature or frozen.

This entry comes from a study of blood T cell repertoires in COVID-19 (dated by TCRdb to 2020 to 2022). Study-level background: Collaborator samples came from the United States, Italy and Spain and covered acute and convalescent phases of COVID-19. The material from the prospective study consisted of cDNA or gDNA derived from T cells, B-cell-depleted T cells, or PBMCs. The dataset comprised deeply sampled blood TCRbeta repertoires from subjects exposed to, actively infected with, or recovered from COVID-19. Samples came from the ongoing ImmuneRACE study (first 160 participants) plus 1,254 subjects from 6 global collaborators. A de-identified subject ID, COVID-19 status, age in years and sex were almost always included in the sample metadata. HLA class I and class II types, where available, came from metadata supplied by the sample provider rather than from assay-based typing. A freely available public database, intended as a resource for researchers studying the immune response to SARS-CoV-2, is where the repertoires were released. Study-wide findings and limitations: How much clinical and demographic metadata was included differed by source and by participant, and the metadata was provided uncurated.

Trimming takes 2 bases off V and 8 bases off J; junction bases not matched to a gene: 7. The CDR3 has 14 amino acids, counting the end cysteine and phenylalanine. The sequence is cut down to CDR3 DNA, 42 bases in frame from base 1. From the germline V gene, CDR1 is MNHNS and CDR2 is SASEGT. The immunoSEQ Assay, a bias-controlled multiplex PCR, was used to amplify TCRbeta CDR3 regions from genomic DNA. From the authors' description of their analysis: Nucleated cell counts per sample were estimated from amplification of reference gene primers within the assay. To quantify the absolute abundance of each unique TCRbeta CDR3 rearrangement, sequence reads were collapsed and filtered. For each sample, productive Simpson clonality was calculated as the square root of Simpson's diversity index across productive rearrangements. Held by TCRdb, this immuneACCESS table contains in-frame sequences only and omits some clones. Under half of the omission traces to an unresolved V gene where checked; the cause of the rest is unknown. The D gene and trimming were derived from the DNA, and the V and J assignments and clone size from that table. Present in this sample are fewer than 350,000 clones, around 90% of which were seen just once. The ten largest clones take up 1.7% of the sample.

The source is a middle-aged woman who had recovered from COVID-19. Sequencing was done on a sample of PBMCs or T cells enriched from blood (not recorded which). In this chain, TRBV6-1 is recombined with TRBJ1-2; 8 bases in between match TRBD1. The DNA reads as follows: TGTGCCAGCAGTGAAACGACAGGGGTTAGCGGCTACACCTTC. The translation is CASSETTGVSGYTF.